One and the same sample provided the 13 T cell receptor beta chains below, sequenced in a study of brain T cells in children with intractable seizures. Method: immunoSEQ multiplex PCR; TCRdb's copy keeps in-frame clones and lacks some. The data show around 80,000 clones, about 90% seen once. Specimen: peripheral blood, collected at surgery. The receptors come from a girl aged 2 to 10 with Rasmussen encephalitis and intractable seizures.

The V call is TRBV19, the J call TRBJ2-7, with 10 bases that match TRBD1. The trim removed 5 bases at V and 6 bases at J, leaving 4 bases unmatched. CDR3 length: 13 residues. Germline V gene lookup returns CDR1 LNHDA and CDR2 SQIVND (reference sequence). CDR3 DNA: TGTGCCAGTAGTGGACAGGGGGACATCGAGCAGTACTTC. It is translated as CASSGQGDIEQYF.

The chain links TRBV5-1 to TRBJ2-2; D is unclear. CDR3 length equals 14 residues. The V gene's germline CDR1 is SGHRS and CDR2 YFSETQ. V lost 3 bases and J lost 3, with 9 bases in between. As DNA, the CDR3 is TGCGCCAGCAGCTCGGGCGTAGACACCGGGGAGCTGTTTTTT. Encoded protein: CASSSGVDTGELFF.

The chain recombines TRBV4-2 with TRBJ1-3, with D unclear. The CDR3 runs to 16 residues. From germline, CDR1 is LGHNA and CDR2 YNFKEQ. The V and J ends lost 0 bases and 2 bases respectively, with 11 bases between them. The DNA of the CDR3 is TGTGCCAGCAGCCAAGAAGGGAAGGCCGCTGGAAACACCATATATTTT. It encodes CASSQEGKAAGNTIYF.

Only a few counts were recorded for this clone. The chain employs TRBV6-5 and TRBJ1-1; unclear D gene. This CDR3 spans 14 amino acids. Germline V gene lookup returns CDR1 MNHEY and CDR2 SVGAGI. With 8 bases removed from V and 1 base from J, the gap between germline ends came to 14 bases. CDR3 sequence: CASHLGGRNTEAFF. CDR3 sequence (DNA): TGTGCCAGCCATCTTGGTGGGAGGAACACTGAAGCTTTCTTT.

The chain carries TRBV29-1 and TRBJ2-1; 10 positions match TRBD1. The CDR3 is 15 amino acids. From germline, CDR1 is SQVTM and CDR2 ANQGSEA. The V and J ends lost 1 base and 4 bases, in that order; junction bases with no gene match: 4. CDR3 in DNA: TGCAGCGTTGAAGCCCGACAGGGGGCGTACAATGAGCAGTTCTTC. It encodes CSVEARQGAYNEQFF.

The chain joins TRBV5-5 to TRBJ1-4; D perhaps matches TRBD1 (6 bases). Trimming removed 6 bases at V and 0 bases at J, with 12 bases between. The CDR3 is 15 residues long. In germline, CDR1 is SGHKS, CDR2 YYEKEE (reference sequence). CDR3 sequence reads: CASTEGVATNEKLFF. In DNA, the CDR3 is TGTGCCAGCACGGAGGGGGTTGCAACTAATGAAAAACTGTTTTTT.

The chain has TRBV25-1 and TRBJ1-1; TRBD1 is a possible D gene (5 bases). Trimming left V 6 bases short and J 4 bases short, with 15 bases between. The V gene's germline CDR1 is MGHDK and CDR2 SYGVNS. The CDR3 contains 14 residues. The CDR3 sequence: CASSKGSYGTEAFF. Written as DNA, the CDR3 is TGTGCCAGCAGCAAGGGGAGTTACGGCACTGAAGCTTTCTTT.

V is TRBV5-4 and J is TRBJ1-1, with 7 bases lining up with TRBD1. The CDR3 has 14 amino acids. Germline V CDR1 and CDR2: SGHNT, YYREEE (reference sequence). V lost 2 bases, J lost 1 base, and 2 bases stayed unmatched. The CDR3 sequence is CASSFRGPNTEAFF. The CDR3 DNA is TGTGCCAGCAGCTTTAGGGGGCCGAACACTGAAGCTTTCTTT.

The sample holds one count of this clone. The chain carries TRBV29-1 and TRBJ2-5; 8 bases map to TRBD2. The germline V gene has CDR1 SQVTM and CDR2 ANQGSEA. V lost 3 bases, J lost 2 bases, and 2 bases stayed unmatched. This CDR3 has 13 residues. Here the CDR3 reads CSVEAGGQETQYF. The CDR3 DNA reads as TGCAGCGTTGAGGCGGGGGGTCAAGAGACCCAGTACTTC.

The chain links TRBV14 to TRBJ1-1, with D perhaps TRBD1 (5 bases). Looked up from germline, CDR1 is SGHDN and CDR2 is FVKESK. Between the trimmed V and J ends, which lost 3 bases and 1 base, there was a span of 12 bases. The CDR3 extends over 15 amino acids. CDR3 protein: CASSQPQGGNTEAFF. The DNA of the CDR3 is TGTGCCAGCAGCCAGCCCCAGGGTGGGAACACTGAAGCTTTCTTT.

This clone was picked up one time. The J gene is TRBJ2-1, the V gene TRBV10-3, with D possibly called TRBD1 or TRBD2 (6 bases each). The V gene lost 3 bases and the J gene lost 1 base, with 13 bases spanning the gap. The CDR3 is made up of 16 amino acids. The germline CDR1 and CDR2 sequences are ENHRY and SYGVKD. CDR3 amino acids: CAISDPGGWSYNEQFF. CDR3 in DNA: TGTGCCATCAGTGACCCCGGGGGCTGGTCCTACAATGAGCAGTTCTTC.

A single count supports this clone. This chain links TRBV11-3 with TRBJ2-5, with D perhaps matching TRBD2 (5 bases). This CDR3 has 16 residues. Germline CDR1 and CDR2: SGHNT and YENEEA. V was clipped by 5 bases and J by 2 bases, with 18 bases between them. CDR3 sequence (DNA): TGTGCCAGCAGCCACGGTGTCCCTAGCCCACAAGAGACCCAGTACTTC. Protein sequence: CASSHGVPSPQETQYF.

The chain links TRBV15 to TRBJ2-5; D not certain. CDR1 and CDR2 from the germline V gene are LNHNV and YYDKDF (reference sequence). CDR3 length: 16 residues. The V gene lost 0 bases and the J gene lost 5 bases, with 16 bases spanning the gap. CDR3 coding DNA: TGTGCCACCAGCAGAGATAGACCCCAGGCGGATGAGACCCAGTACTTC. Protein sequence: CATSRDRPQADETQYF.